This TCR beta chain was captured by sequencing in a study of T cells in Graves' hyperthyroidism and ophthalmopathy. Between the trimmed V and J ends, which lost 6 bases and 6 bases, there was a span of 12 bases. CDR1 is MNHNS, CDR2 SASEGT, per germline. CDR3 length: 14 amino acids. This clonotype was observed many times. Authors of the study amplified TCR beta CDR3 regions from RNA transcripts. An initial round of RT-PCR targeting the TCR CDR3 relied on the HTBI primer set. TCRdb independently ran MiXCR on the multiplex PCR reads; one entry per CDR3 protein. The sample carries approximately 600,000 distinct CDR3 sequences, more than 20% recorded once.

This TCR came from a man under 40 with Graves' ophthalmopathy. The chain recombines TRBV6-1 with TRBJ1-6, with D perhaps TRBD1 (6 bases). Material: blood. Here the CDR3 DNA reads TGTGCCAGCAGGGACAGATCTACTAATTCACCCCTCCACTTT. This sequence encodes CASRDRSTNSPLHF.